This T cell receptor beta chain stems from a study of T-cell reconstitution after alpha-beta-depleted transplantation in children. Germline lookup yields CDR1 SGHRS and CDR2 YFSETQ. The CDR3 consists of 17 residues. Preparation of the TCRbeta library involved a method that used unique molecular identifiers. TCRdb used MiXCR to reprocess the PCR reads, holding one entry per CDR3 protein. The sample shows a few hundred thousand distinct CDR3 sequences, about a tenth of them seen only once. Notes on this clonotype: The germline gene is not matched at one end of the junction; a read error may be the cause.

This specimen consisted of PBMCs from the stem cell graft donor, obtained from the stem cell graft. This receptor was taken from a human donor who donated a stem cell graft to a child with acute lymphoblastic leukemia. This rearrangement joins TRBV5-1 to TRBJ2-6, with a tentative D call TRBD1 (5 bases). CDR3 coding DNA: TGCGCCAGCAGCTTGGAGGTAGGGTGGTCTGGGGCCAACGGCCTGACTTTC. It translates to CASSLEVGWSGANGLTF.